The clone carrying this T cell receptor (beta chain) showed up just a few times. Sequenced by immunoSEQ multiplex PCR; TCRdb stores in-frame clones only, minus some. The sample lists roughly 70,000 clones, 65% to 85% occurring once. The data originate from a study of blood T cell repertoires in COVID-19. Trimming cost V 1 base and J 0 bases; bases outside gene matches: 7. Germline-derived CDR1 and CDR2 are SGHVS and FNYEAQ. The length of the CDR3 is 17 residues. Sequencing was done on a sample of peripheral blood. The rearrangement links TRBV7-6 to TRBJ1-2; 8 bases agree with TRBD1. This clonotype was sampled from a woman aged 60-70 years with acute or convalescent COVID-19. CDR3 bases: TGTGCCAGCAGCTTAGTAGCAGGGGGCGCGGCTAACTATGGCTACACCTTC. Translated, it gives CASSLVAGGAANYGYTF.